A few counts support the clone carrying this TCR beta chain. Its antigen is unidentified. The data stem from a study of cytomegalovirus exposure and HLA in healthy donors. Study as a whole: In an early release, HLA-typed donors contributed tens of millions of unique TCR sequences. General study findings and limits: Fewer N-insertions than the roughly 600-donor mean were reportedly shown by an Asian-associated ancestry cluster in a later analysis. Previously analyzed data showed that most TCR beta V segments were productive at a frequency of about 90% or about 30%.

Both 60 Vbeta primers and 13 Jbeta primers went into the PCR. Clones were sequenced by immunoSEQ multiplex PCR, and TCRdb holds only the in-frame ones, with some missing. The sample comprises about 160,000 clones, about three quarters of which are singletons, and about 0.93% rests with the top ten. Germline V lookup: CDR1 SGDLS, CDR2 YYNGEE. The V gene lost 3 bases and the J gene lost 0 bases, with 12 bases spanning the gap. The CDR3 consists of 15 residues. The receptor was derived from a woman in her forties or fifties in good health and CMV-seropositive. Sequencing was done on a sample of PBMCs. The V and J genes are TRBV9 and TRBJ1-1, with D perhaps matching TRBD1 (6 bases). The CDR3 sequence is CASSGGGQLNTEAFF. The CDR3 bases are TGTGCCAGCAGCGGCGGGGGACAACTGAACACTGAAGCTTTCTTT.